These 22 T cell receptor beta chains were sequenced from one sample in a study of T cells in Graves' hyperthyroidism and ophthalmopathy. Template material for amplifying TCR beta CDR3 regions consisted of RNA transcripts. When the TCR CDR3 underwent first-round RT-PCR, the HTBI primer set was used. Each CDR3 protein gets one entry after TCRdb re-called the multiplex PCR reads with MiXCR. This sample has around 200,000 distinct CDR3 sequences, with more than 15% found just once. Sequences were obtained from blood. These receptors originate from a woman aged 50 to 60 with Graves' hyperthyroidism.

This clonotype was counted many times. The rearrangement links TRBV11-3 to TRBJ2-1; either TRBD1 or TRBD2 may supply D (5 bases each). The CDR3 length is 16 residues. Deletions cut 5 bases from V and 6 bases from J, with 20 bases between. The V gene's germline CDR1 is SGHNT and CDR2 YENEEA. The CDR3 bases are TGTGCCAGCAGCCCCAGGTGGGGGAGTTCGGGCAATGAGCAGTTCTTC. It encodes CASSPRWGSSGNEQFF.

In this sample, this clonotype turned up a few times. This chain connects TRBV6-5 to TRBJ1-2; D gene uncertain. The V gene's germline CDR1 is MNHEY and CDR2 SVGAGI. This CDR3 is built from 12 residues. V was clipped by 4 bases and J by 6 bases, with 9 bases between them. This CDR3 is CASSSRSDGYTF. The CDR3 nucleotides are TGTGCCAGCAGTTCCCGATCCGATGGCTACACCTTC.

Ten or more counts support this clonotype. The chain is built from TRBV7-9 and TRBJ2-5; TRBD1 matches 9 bases. From germline, CDR1 is SEHNR and CDR2 FQNEAQ (reference sequence). The CDR3 is 15 amino acids. The ends lost 4 bases at V and 0 bases at J; junction bases unmatched: 3. CDR3 nucleotides: TGTGCCAGCAGCTCGGGACAGGGATACCAAGAGACCCAGTACTTC. Translating gives CASSSGQGYQETQYF.

This clonotype has a handful of counts. The chain joins TRBV10-3 to TRBJ2-3; 7 nucleotides line up with TRBD2. This CDR3 has 16 amino acids. Germline CDR1 reads ENHRY; CDR2 reads SYGVKD. V shed 2 bases, J shed 4 bases, and the junction held 9 bases outside the gene matches. The CDR3 sequence is CAISEMSGVGADTQYF. CDR3 DNA: TGTGCCATCAGTGAGATGAGCGGGGTGGGCGCAGATACGCAGTATTTT.

This clonotype has at least ten counts. The chain employs TRBV7-9 and TRBJ1-6; 7 nucleotides line up with TRBD1. CDR1 and CDR2 (germline): SEHNR, FQNEAQ (reference sequence). This CDR3 spans 14 amino acids. The V gene end was trimmed by 10 bases and the J gene end by 6 bases; junction bases not matched to a gene: 9. CDR3 region: CATGTDRLNSPLHF. CDR3 DNA: TGTGCCACCGGGACAGATAGGCTTAATTCACCCCTCCACTTT.

This clonotype came up many times. An end of the junction differs from the germline gene, which may be a read error. The chain joins TRBV5-1 to TRBJ1-1; 7 bases line up with TRBD1. CDR1 and CDR2 (germline): SGHRS, YFSETQ. This CDR3 has 13 amino acids. CDR3: CASSRTGDTEAFF. Written as DNA, the CDR3 is TGTGCCAGCAGCCGGACAGGCGACACTGAAGCTTTCTTT.

This clonotype was observed at least ten times. The rearrangement links TRBV12-3 or TRBV12-4 to TRBJ2-1, with 9 bases lining up with TRBD2. Unmatched junction bases numbered 11, after V lost 2 bases and J lost 9 bases. The CDR3 spans 16 residues. CDR3 DNA sequence: TGTGCCAGCAGTTTAAGCGGGGGGCTCGTTTGGGGTGAGCAGTTCTTC. Amino acid sequence: CASSLSGGLVWGEQFF.

This clonotype was seen many times. The gene calls are TRBV10-1 and TRBJ1-1; possibly TRBD1 for D (6 bases). The CDR3 spans 14 residues. V was trimmed by 0 bases and J by 8 bases, leaving 13 bases between them. From germline, CDR1 is WNHNN and CDR2 SYGVQD (reference sequence). The CDR3 bases are TGCGCCAGCAGTGAGTCAGGGGGGGCCCGGGAAGCTTTCTTT. It specifies CASSESGGAREAFF.

The CDR3 loop is CSVEGRVGSDEQYF. CDR3 DNA: TGCAGCGTTGAAGGCAGGGTAGGATCCGACGAGCAGTACTTC. The rearrangement links TRBV29-1 to TRBJ2-7, with D possibly TRBD1 on 5 matching bases. The ends were cut back, 1 base at V and 5 bases at J, with 15 bases in the middle. The CDR3 consists of 14 residues. CDR1 and CDR2 from the germline V gene are SQVTM and ANQGSEA.

There are a few counts of this clonotype. CDR3 loop: CASSIDRGTPRGAKNIQYF. CDR3 DNA: TGTGCCAGTAGTATAGATCGCGGGACACCCCGAGGGGCCAAAAACATTCAGTACTTC. This sequence joins TRBV19 and TRBJ2-4; D could derive from TRBD1 or TRBD2 (6 bases each). This CDR3 is 19 amino acids long. In germline, CDR1 is LNHDA, CDR2 SQIVND (reference sequence). Trimming pared 0 bases from V and 1 base from J, leaving 19 bases between. Full variable domain (rest looked up from reference TRBV19 and TRBJ2-4): DGGITQSPKYLFRKEGQNVTLSCEQNLNHDAMYWYRQDPGQGLRLIYYSQIVNDFQKGDIAEGYSVSREKKESFPLTVTSAQKNPTAFYLCASSIDRGTPRGAKNIQYFGAGTRLSVL.

The rearrangement links TRBV7-6 to TRBJ2-1; D gene unclear. V was cut by 4 bases and J by 4 bases, with 20 bases left in between. CDR3 length: 17 amino acids. CDR1 is SGHVS, CDR2 FNYEAQ, per germline. The CDR3 loop is CASSSPLRVTEYNEQFF. The CDR3, as DNA: TGTGCCAGCAGCTCCCCATTACGGGTTACTGAGTACAATGAGCAGTTCTTC.

Ten or more counts support this clonotype. The rearrangement joins TRBV10-2 to TRBJ2-3, with 16 bases identical to TRBD2. This CDR3 contains 18 residues. The germline V gene has CDR1 WSHSY and CDR2 SAAADI. Germline trimming cut 2 bases from V and 4 bases from J; bases unmatched to any gene: 6. The DNA for the CDR3 is TGCGCCAGCAGTGAGCCGGGACTAGCGGGGGGGCGGCCAGATACGCAGTATTTT. Translation: CASSEPGLAGGRPDTQYF.

This clonotype appeared many times. The chain joins TRBV11-2 to TRBJ2-1; D may be TRBD1 (6 bases). V lost 7 bases and J 0 bases, leaving 13 bases between the germline ends. The CDR3 is 15 residues long. Germline V lookup: CDR1 SGHAT, CDR2 FQNNGV. This CDR3 reads CASNPGQSSYNEQFF. CDR3 coding DNA: TGTGCCAGCAACCCCGGACAGAGCTCCTACAATGAGCAGTTCTTC.

V usage is TRBV7-2 and J usage is TRBJ1-2, with 9 bases lining up with TRBD1. The J segment lost 4 bases and the V segment lost 2 bases, leaving 5 bases of the junction unmatched. The CDR3 covers 15 residues. The germline V gene encodes CDR1 SGHTA and CDR2 FQGNSA. The CDR3 DNA reads as TGTGCCAGCAGCTTAAAACAGGGGGCGGGCTATGGCTACACCTTC. Its translation is CASSLKQGAGYGYTF.

To note about this clonotype: This may be a read error, as it is one base from a much larger clone. CDR3 sequence reads: CASSQAGTGINEEFF. The CDR3 coding sequence is TGCGCCAGCAGCCAAGCCGGGACAGGGATTAATGAGGAGTTCTTC. This chain connects TRBV4-1 to TRBJ2-1; TRBD1 matches 9 bases. The length of the CDR3 is 15 residues. Looked up from germline, CDR1 is MGHRA and CDR2 is YSYEKL.

V is TRBV5-1 and J is TRBJ2-1; no clear D gene. This CDR3 contains 13 residues. Germline V gene sequence: CDR1 SGHRS, CDR2 YFSETQ. The V end was cut by 5 bases, the J end by 6 bases, with 12 bases between. CDR3 sequence reads: CASRSETGNEQFF. In DNA form, the CDR3 reads TGCGCCAGCAGGTCGGAGACGGGCAATGAGCAGTTCTTC.

This clonotype has a count of ten or more. The genes are TRBV7-2 and TRBJ1-4; a possible D gene is TRBD1 (5 bases). The CDR3 has 14 residues. CDR1 is SGHTA and CDR2 is FQGNSA in the germline V gene. Between the trimmed V and J ends, which lost 5 bases and 3 bases, there was a span of 10 bases. The CDR3 DNA sequence: TGTGCCAGCAGCCCTTCGGGACCTAATGAAAAACTGTTTTTT. Encoded protein: CASSPSGPNEKLFF.

This clonotype was seen at least ten times. This rearrangement joins TRBV6-1 to TRBJ2-7; TRBD1 matches 8 bases. The length of the CDR3 is 14 residues. Germline lookup yields CDR1 MNHNS and CDR2 SASEGT. Trimming at V came to 1 base and at J to 7 bases, leaving 6 bases not matched to a gene. CDR3 in DNA: TGTGCCAGCAGTGAAGTCCAGGGGGCTGGGGAGCAGTACTTC. Protein product: CASSEVQGAGEQYF.

This clonotype was seen repeatedly, ten times or more. V gene TRBV10-3 combines with J gene TRBJ1-1; 10 bases match TRBD1. The CDR3 spans 13 residues. V shed 6 bases and J 10 bases; nucleotides not matched to a gene: 8. CDR1 and CDR2 from the germline V gene are ENHRY and SYGVKD. CDR3 nucleotide sequence: TGTGCCATCAGGGGACAGGGGTCCGACTCAGCTTTCTTT. Protein product: CAIRGQGSDSAFF.

There are many counts of this clonotype. This chain connects TRBV11-2 to TRBJ2-7, with D perhaps TRBD1 (6 bases). V lost 4 bases, J lost 1 base, and 14 bases lay in between. The CDR3 has 15 amino acids. Germline assignment: CDR1 SGHAT and CDR2 FQNNGV. This chain's CDR3 is CASSSSPGTSYEQYF. CDR3 sequence (DNA): TGTGCCAGCAGCTCGTCACCCGGGACATCCTACGAGCAGTACTTC.

This clonotype was detected a few times. J is TRBJ1-2 and V is TRBV7-9; TRBD1 matches 10 bases. Unmatched junction bases numbered 4, after V lost 1 base and J lost 8 bases. CDR1 is SEHNR, CDR2 FQNEAQ, per germline (reference sequence). The CDR3 runs 14 residues. The CDR3 DNA sequence: TGTGCCAGCAGCTTAGGACAGGGGGCCGAGGGCTACACCTTC. Encoded protein: CASSLGQGAEGYTF.

There are many counts of this clonotype. The rearrangement uses TRBV12-3 or TRBV12-4 and TRBJ1-1, with 7 bases aligning to TRBD1. With V trimmed by 5 bases and J by 5 bases, 8 bases remained unmatched. This CDR3 is built from 14 residues. CDR3 sequence (DNA): TGTGCCAGCAGTCCTCGGACAGGAAATACTGAAGCTTTCTTT. It translates to CASSPRTGNTEAFF.